This T cell receptor beta chain was sequenced for a study of regulatory T cells in long-lasting Graves disease. Described time point: newly diagnosed GD, antithyroid drugs for less than 3 months. PBMC-extracted RNA yielded the TCR library. The sample holds a few counts of this clonotype. The germline CDR1 and CDR2 sequences are LGHDT and YNNKEL (reference sequence). The CDR3 extends over 14 amino acids. Trimming pared 4 bases from V and 4 bases from J, leaving 13 bases between. To make TCR beta libraries, researchers used iRepertoire HTBI primers and Arm-PCR of CDR3 regions. Via MiXCR, TCRdb re-called the multiplex PCR reads, giving one row per CDR3 protein. In the table there are hundreds of thousands of distinct CDR3 sequences, roughly 13% of which are singletons. The same specimen was also included in a second study, on T cells in Graves' hyperthyroidism and ophthalmopathy.

The clonotype was recovered from a man aged 25 to 40 with Graves disease. Sequencing was performed on peripheral blood mononuclear cells (PBMCs), taken at new diagnosis, from a patient treated with antithyroid drugs. J is TRBJ2-5 and V is TRBV3-1; D might be TRBD1 (6 bases). The CDR3 loop reads CASSLTGQSETQYF. The CDR3 DNA is TGTGCCAGCAGCCTTACAGGGCAGTCAGAGACCCAGTACTTC.